The clone carrying this TCR beta chain turned up a few times. Its specificity is unknown. Looked up from germline, CDR1 is MNHEY and CDR2 is SVGAGI. Trimming cost V 6 bases and J 10 bases, with 15 bases left between them. This CDR3 spans 12 amino acids. The protocol was immunoSEQ multiplex PCR, while the TCRdb copy is restricted to in-frame clones and leaves out a portion. The repertoire has over 10,000 clones, over 65% of them found once; the top ten carry more than 7.5%. This entry belongs to a study of tumor-infiltrating lymphocytes in localized non-small cell lung cancer. Study-level points and caveats: Immunotypes IM1 and IM2 had similar TCR-derived T-cell fractions. Not all patients were TCR sequenced, owing to tissue quantity. Different pieces of the same tissue were used for each assay. Tumors had more T cell infiltration than uninvolved lung, per TCRbeta sequencing and CD3 counts.

This TCR was sampled from a human donor with non-small cell lung cancer. What was sequenced was lung tumor tissue. The chain recombines TRBV6-5 with TRBJ1-1; possibly TRBD1 for D (5 bases). This chain's CDR3 is CASRKGTLGAFF. CDR3 nucleotides: TGTGCCAGCAGAAAGGGGACCCTCGGAGCTTTCTTT.